This T cell receptor (beta chain) was retrieved from a study of beta chain features in type 1 diabetes. Study-level background: Patients and healthy donors were similar in age, gender and cell yields. Notes on the study in general: For Type 1 diabetes patients, all four CD4+ subsets carried TCRB CDR3s that were moderately but significantly shorter.

On this clone itself: What it recognizes is unknown.

Expressed TCRB transcripts were sequenced after all isolated RNA was converted to cDNA. Only in-frame clones appear in the TCRdb table, and some are missing; sequencing was by immunoSEQ multiplex PCR. The data show under 300,000 clones, with roughly a quarter seen just once and about 0.012% held by the top ten. Donors contributed one heparinised blood draw apiece, averaging roughly 0.12 L. Without exception, sorted populations had purity beyond 95%. Germline V gene sequence: CDR1 SGHRS, CDR2 YFSETQ. The CDR3 length is 15 residues. Losses at the gene ends were 2 bases for V and 5 bases for J; bases not matched to a gene: 4.

The source is a woman aged 25 to 39 with type 1 diabetes. Sequenced material: naive CD4+ T cells from blood. This sequence joins TRBV5-1 and TRBJ2-7; TRBD2 matches at 13 bases. The CDR3 DNA sequence: TGCGCCAGCAGCTTCGGACTAGCGGGAGACAACGAGCAGTACTTC. Protein: CASSFGLAGDNEQYF.